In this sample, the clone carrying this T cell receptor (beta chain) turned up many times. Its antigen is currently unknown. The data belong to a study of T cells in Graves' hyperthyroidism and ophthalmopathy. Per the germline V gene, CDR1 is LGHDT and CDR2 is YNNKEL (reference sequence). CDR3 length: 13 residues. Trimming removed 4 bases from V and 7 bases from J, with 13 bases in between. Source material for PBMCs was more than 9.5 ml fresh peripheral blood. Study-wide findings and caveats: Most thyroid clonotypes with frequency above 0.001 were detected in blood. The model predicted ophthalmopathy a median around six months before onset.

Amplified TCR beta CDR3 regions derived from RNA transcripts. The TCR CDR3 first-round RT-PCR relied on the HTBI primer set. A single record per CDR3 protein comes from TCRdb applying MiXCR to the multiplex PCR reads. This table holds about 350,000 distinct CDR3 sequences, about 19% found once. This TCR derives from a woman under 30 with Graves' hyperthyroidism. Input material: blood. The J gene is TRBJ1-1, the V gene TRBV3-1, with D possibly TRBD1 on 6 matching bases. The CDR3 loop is CASSRIGGVEAFF. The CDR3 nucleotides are TGTGCCAGCAGCCGAATAGGGGGAGTTGAAGCTTTCTTT.